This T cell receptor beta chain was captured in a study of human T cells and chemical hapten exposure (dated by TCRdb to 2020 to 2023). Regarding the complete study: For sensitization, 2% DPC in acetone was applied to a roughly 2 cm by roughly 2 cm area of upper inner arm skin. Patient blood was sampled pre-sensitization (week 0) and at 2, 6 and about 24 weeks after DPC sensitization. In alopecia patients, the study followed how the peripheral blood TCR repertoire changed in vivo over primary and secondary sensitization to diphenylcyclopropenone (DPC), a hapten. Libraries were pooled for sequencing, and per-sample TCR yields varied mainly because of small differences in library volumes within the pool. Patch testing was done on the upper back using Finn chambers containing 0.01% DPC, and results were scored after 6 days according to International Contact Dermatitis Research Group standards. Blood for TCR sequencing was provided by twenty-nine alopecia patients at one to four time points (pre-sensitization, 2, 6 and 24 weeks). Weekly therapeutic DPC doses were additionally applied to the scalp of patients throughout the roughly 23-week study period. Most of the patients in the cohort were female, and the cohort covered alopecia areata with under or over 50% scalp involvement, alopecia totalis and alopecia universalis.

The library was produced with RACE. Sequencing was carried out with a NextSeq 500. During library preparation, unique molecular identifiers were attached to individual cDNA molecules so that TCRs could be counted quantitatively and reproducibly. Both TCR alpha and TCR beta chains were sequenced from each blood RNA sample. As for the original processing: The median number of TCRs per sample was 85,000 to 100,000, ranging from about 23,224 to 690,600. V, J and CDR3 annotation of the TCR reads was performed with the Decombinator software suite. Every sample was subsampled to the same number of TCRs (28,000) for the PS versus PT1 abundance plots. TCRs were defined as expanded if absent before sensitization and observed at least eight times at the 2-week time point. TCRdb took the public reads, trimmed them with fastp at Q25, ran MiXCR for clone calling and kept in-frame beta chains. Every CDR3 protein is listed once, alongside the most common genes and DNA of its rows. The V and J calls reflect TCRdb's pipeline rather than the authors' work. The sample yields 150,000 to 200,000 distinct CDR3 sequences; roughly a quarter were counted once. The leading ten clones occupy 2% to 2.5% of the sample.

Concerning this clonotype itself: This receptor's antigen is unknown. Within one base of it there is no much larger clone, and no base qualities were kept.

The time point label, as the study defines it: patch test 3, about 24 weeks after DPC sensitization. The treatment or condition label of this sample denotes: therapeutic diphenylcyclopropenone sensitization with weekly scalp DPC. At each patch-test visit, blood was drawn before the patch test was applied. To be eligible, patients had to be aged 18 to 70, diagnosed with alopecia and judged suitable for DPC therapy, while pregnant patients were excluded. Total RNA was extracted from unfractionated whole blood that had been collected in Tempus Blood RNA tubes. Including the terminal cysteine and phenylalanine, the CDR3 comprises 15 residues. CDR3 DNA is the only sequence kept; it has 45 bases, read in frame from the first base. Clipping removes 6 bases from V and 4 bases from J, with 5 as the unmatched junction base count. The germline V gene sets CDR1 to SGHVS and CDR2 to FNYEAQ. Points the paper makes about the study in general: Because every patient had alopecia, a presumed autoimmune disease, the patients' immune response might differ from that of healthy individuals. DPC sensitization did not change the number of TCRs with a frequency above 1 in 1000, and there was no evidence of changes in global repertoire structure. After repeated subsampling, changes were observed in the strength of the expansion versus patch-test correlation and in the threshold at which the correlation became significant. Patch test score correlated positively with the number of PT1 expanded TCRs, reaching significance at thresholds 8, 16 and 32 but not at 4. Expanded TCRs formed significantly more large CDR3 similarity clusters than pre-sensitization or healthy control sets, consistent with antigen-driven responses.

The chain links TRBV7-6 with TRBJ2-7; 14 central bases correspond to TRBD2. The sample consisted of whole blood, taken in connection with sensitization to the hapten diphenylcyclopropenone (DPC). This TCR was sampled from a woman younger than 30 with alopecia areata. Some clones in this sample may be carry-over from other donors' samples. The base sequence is TGTGCCAGCAGAAGACTAGCGGGAGGGGGGTACGAGCAGTACTTC. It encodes CASRRLAGGGYEQYF.